What follows are 27 T cell receptor beta chains derived from one specimen sequenced in a study of OX40 agonist ivuxolimab in advanced cancers. The repertoire was sequenced with immunoSEQ multiplex PCR; TCRdb's copy has only in-frame clones and lacks some. The profile shows 65,000 to 90,000 clones, more than 80% of them singletons. The sequencing here drew on CD4+ or CD8+ T cells sorted from blood, taken in a trial of the OX40 agonist ivuxolimab. Receptors were obtained from an adult with an advanced solid tumor such as melanoma, head and neck, liver or kidney cancer.

This chain connects TRBV28 to TRBJ2-5; 10 bases agree with TRBD2. The CDR3 is 15 amino acids. V lost 6 bases and J lost 5; bases outside the gene matches: 9. The germline V gene encodes CDR1 MDHEN and CDR2 SYDVKM. This chain's CDR3 is CASSRIGTSDETQYF. In nucleotides, the CDR3 is TGTGCCAGCAGCCGGATCGGGACTAGCGACGAGACCCAGTACTTC.

This clone has just one count. V and J are TRBV5-1 and TRBJ1-4; 10 bases fit TRBD1. The germline gives CDR1 SGHRS, CDR2 YFSETQ. The CDR3 sequence is 14 residues long. The V and J ends lost 4 bases and 6 bases, in that order; junction bases with no gene match: 3. Here the CDR3 DNA reads TGCGCCAGCAGCGCGGGACAGGGGTATGAAAAACTGTTTTTT. Its protein is CASSAGQGYEKLFF.

V gene TRBV12-5 combines with J gene TRBJ2-5; 10 bases are a match to TRBD2. The junction had 8 bases not matched to a gene; V was cut back by 6 bases and J by 4 bases. The CDR3 extends over 15 amino acids. Per germline, CDR1 LGHNT and CDR2 FRNRAP. CDR3 loop: CASGSGLAARETQYF. CDR3 DNA sequence: TGTGCTAGTGGGAGCGGACTAGCGGCCAGAGAGACCCAGTACTTC.

The V call is TRBV23-1, the J call TRBJ1-4; D gene ambiguous. TRBV23-1 carries the ORF label, with uncertain function. This CDR3 is 17 amino acids long. V was clipped by 2 bases and J by 8 bases, with 21 bases between them. The CDR3 sequence is CASSQRGPAREGEKLFF. The CDR3 DNA reads TGCGCCAGCAGTCAAAGAGGTCCGGCACGCGAAGGGGAAAAACTGTTTTTT.

The J gene is TRBJ1-3, the V gene TRBV27; D perhaps matches TRBD1 (6 bases). The V and J ends lost 6 bases and 1 base respectively, with 10 bases between them. CDR3 size: 14 residues. Germline V lookup: CDR1 MNHEY, CDR2 SMNVEV (reference sequence). As DNA, the CDR3 is TGTGCCAGCAGCCTCAGGGGATCTGGAAACACCATATATTTT. Translated, it gives CASSLRGSGNTIYF.

This rearrangement joins TRBV19 to TRBJ2-3; no clear D. Trimming shortened V by 7 bases and J by 0 bases, and 17 bases separated the two germline ends. The length of the CDR3 is 16 residues. CDR1 and CDR2 from the germline V gene are LNHDA and SQIVND (reference sequence). CDR3 coding DNA: TGTGCCAGTACCTATACGCCTCGCGCTAGCACAGATACGCAGTATTTT. Its translation: CASTYTPRASTDTQYF.

The CDR3 here is CASSYSAGDNQPQHF. In DNA, the CDR3 is TGTGCCAGCAGTTACTCCGCCGGGGACAATCAGCCCCAGCATTTT. The J gene is TRBJ1-5, the V gene TRBV6-6, with unresolved D. The germline gives CDR1 MNHNY, CDR2 SVGAGI (reference sequence). V shed 0 bases and J shed 3 bases, with 9 bases lying between them. The CDR3 spans 15 residues.

The V gene is TRBV19, the J gene TRBJ1-2; the D is unclear. Germline V CDR1 and CDR2: LNHDA, SQIVND (reference sequence). The CDR3 has 13 amino acids. V lost 2 bases and J 8 bases, leaving 12 bases between the germline ends. The CDR3 protein is CASSIFAGEGYTF. The CDR3 bases are TGTGCCAGTAGTATATTCGCGGGTGAGGGCTACACCTTC.

V and J are TRBV11-3 and TRBJ2-3; no clear D. V dropped 6 bases and J dropped 2 bases, with 24 bases sitting between them. Per the germline V gene, CDR1 is SGHNT and CDR2 is YENEEA. The CDR3 sequence is 18 residues long. Here the CDR3 reads CASSPSEIASVVTDTQYF. The CDR3 coding sequence is TGTGCCAGCAGTCCATCGGAGATTGCTTCAGTAGTCACAGATACGCAGTATTTT.

The chain carries TRBV7-6 and TRBJ2-2, with D uncertain. CDR3 length: 13 amino acids. With 3 bases removed from V and 7 bases from J, the gap between germline ends came to 9 bases. Germline V gene data show CDR1 as SGHVS and CDR2 as FNYEAQ. CDR3 loop: CASSLNVGGELFF. DNA of the CDR3: TGTGCCAGCAGCTTGAACGTTGGCGGGGAGCTGTTTTTT.

The V and J genes are TRBV11-1 and TRBJ2-7; no definite D call. The V gene's germline CDR1 is SGHAT and CDR2 FQDESV (reference sequence). This CDR3 has 11 residues. The V and J ends lost 5 bases and 0 bases respectively, with 2 bases between them. The CDR3 DNA is TGTGCCAGCAGCCGCTCCTACGAGCAGTACTTC. It translates to CASSRSYEQYF.

V is TRBV5-4 and J is TRBJ2-2; a weak D match, TRBD1 (5 bases). Germline V gene lookup returns CDR1 SGHNT and CDR2 YYREEE (reference sequence). This CDR3 has 16 amino acids. The V and J ends lost 4 bases and 2 bases respectively, with 15 bases between them. DNA for the CDR3: TGTGCCAGCAGCACCCTCAGGGCCCGAAACACCGGGGAGCTGTTTTTT. It yields the protein CASSTLRARNTGELFF.

The chain joins TRBV28 to TRBJ2-5; 14 bases map to TRBD2. Germline values: CDR1 MDHEN, CDR2 SYDVKM. With 2 bases clipped from V and 5 bases from J, the junction kept 13 bases outside the gene matches. The CDR3 is made up of 19 amino acids. The CDR3 DNA sequence: TGTGCCAGCAGTTTAAAGGCCCCGGGACTAGCGGGAGTCGGGGAGACCCAGTACTTC. Translation: CASSLKAPGLAGVGETQYF.

The V and J genes are TRBV7-9 and TRBJ1-3; D call uncertain. Per germline, CDR1 SEHNR and CDR2 FQNEAQ (reference sequence). The CDR3 runs 13 residues. The V end lost 2 bases, the J end lost 0 bases, and 2 bases lay between the germline ends. The CDR3 coding sequence is TGTGCCAGCAGCTTATCCTCTGGAAACACCATATATTTT. Translated, it gives CASSLSSGNTIYF. Filled out from reference TRBV7-9 and TRBJ1-3, the complete variable domain reads DTGVSQNPRHKITKRGQNVTFRCDPISEHNRLYWYRQTLGQGPEFLTYFQNEAQLEKSRLLSDRFSAERPKGSFSTLEIQRTEQGDSAMYLCASSLSSGNTIYFGEGSWLTVV.

The chain joins TRBV6-5 to TRBJ1-3; D possibly corresponds to TRBD1 (6 bases). The V gene lost 6 bases and the J gene lost 2 bases, with 14 bases spanning the gap. Looked up from germline, CDR1 is MNHEY and CDR2 is SVGAGI. CDR3 length: 15 residues. CDR3 DNA: TGTGCCAGCAGCCGCGACAGGACTCCTGGAAACACCATATATTTT. This gives the protein CASSRDRTPGNTIYF.

V and J are TRBV7-2 and TRBJ1-1; unclear D gene. This CDR3 has 14 amino acids. V lost 3 bases and J lost 4, with 12 bases in between. Germline V CDR1 and CDR2: SGHTA, FQGNSA. The CDR3 loop is CASSFVSPGTEAFF. In nucleotides, the CDR3 is TGTGCCAGCAGCTTCGTCAGTCCGGGCACTGAAGCTTTCTTT. Supplemented by reference TRBV7-2 and TRBJ1-1, the full variable domain reads GAGVSQSPSNKVTEKGKDVELRCDPISGHTALYWYRQSLGQGLEFLIYFQGNSAPDKSGLPSDRFSAERTGGSVSTLTIQRTQQEDSAVYLCASSFVSPGTEAFFGQGTRLTVV.

The rearrangement uses TRBV28 and TRBJ1-5, with 9 bases lining up with TRBD1. The CDR3 runs 16 residues. Germline V gene lookup returns CDR1 MDHEN and CDR2 SYDVKM. The junction had 8 bases not matched to a gene; V was cut back by 3 bases and J by 5 bases. CDR3 coding DNA: TGTGCCAGCAGTTTTTTATCTGGACAGGGGCATCAGCCCCAGCATTTT. This codes for CASSFLSGQGHQPQHF.

This chain connects TRBV5-1 to TRBJ2-7; D might be TRBD1 (5 bases). CDR1 is SGHRS, CDR2 YFSETQ, per germline. The CDR3 covers 13 residues. V lost 0 bases and J lost 6, with 10 bases in between. CDR3: CASSLERGREQYF. CDR3 in DNA: TGCGCCAGCAGCTTGGAAAGGGGTCGCGAGCAGTACTTC.

V and J are TRBV28 and TRBJ2-1; 8 bases match TRBD2. The V and J ends lost 8 bases and 4 bases, in that order; junction bases with no gene match: 10. CDR1 and CDR2 from the germline V gene are MDHEN and SYDVKM. The CDR3 runs 15 residues. This CDR3 reads CASEQREFFYNEQFF. CDR3 sequence (DNA): TGTGCCAGCGAACAGCGGGAGTTTTTTTACAATGAGCAGTTCTTC.

The rearrangement uses TRBV4-3 and TRBJ1-2, with TRBD1 as a possible D gene (5 bases). This CDR3 is 14 amino acids long. Germline-derived CDR1 and CDR2 are LGHNA and YSLEER. Trimming removed 4 bases from V and 4 bases from J, with 13 bases in between. CDR3 nucleotides: TGCGCCAGCAGCCCGGGGGGGGGAACCTATGGCTACACCTTC. Translated, it gives CASSPGGGTYGYTF.

This sequence joins TRBV7-2 and TRBJ1-2; D remains unclear. The CDR3 contains 12 residues. V shed 6 bases and J shed 4 bases, with 9 bases lying between them. Germline values: CDR1 SGHTA, CDR2 FQGNSA. The CDR3 sequence is CASRQIFYGYTF. The DNA of the CDR3 is TGTGCCAGCAGACAAATTTTCTATGGCTACACCTTC.

This clone appeared a single time. The rearrangement uses TRBV27 and TRBJ2-1; D remains unclear. CDR3 length equals 15 residues. The V end lost 6 bases, the J end lost 2 bases, and 14 bases lay between the germline ends. CDR1 is MNHEY, CDR2 SMNVEV, per germline (reference sequence). For the CDR3, the DNA is TGTGCCAGCAGGGGGTCCAGAGGAGCCTACAATGAGCAGTTCTTC. Protein: CASRGSRGAYNEQFF.

This clone was seen more than once but under ten times. The chain recombines TRBV30 with TRBJ1-1; 10 bases align to TRBD1. CDR1 and CDR2 from the germline V gene are GTSNPN and SVGIG (reference sequence). The CDR3 covers 14 residues. Germline trimming cut 1 base from V and 3 bases from J; bases unmatched to any gene: 2. The DNA of the CDR3 is TGTGCCTGGAGTGGGGACAGGGGCCACACTGAAGCTTTCTTT. This sequence encodes CAWSGDRGHTEAFF.

The rearrangement joins TRBV5-4 to TRBJ2-7, with D unresolved. Trimming removed 0 bases from V and 5 bases from J, with 6 bases in between. The germline gives CDR1 SGHNT, CDR2 YYREEE (reference sequence). The CDR3 sequence is 12 residues long. The CDR3 is CASSLDGHEQYF. Written as DNA, the CDR3 is TGTGCCAGCAGCTTGGATGGCCACGAGCAGTACTTC.

The V gene is TRBV18, the J gene TRBJ1-5; 8 nucleotides align to TRBD1. Germline V gives CDR1 KGHSH, CDR2 LQKENI. The CDR3 covers 17 residues. J gave up 0 bases and V 0 bases, and 4 bases lay outside the gene matches. The CDR3 here is CASSPPQGAGSNQPQHF. In DNA form, the CDR3 reads TGTGCCAGCTCACCACCCCAGGGGGCTGGTAGCAATCAGCCCCAGCATTTT.

The V call is TRBV12-5, the J call TRBJ2-1; no clear D. V was trimmed by 4 bases and J by 4 bases, leaving 5 bases between them. CDR3 size: 12 residues. Looked up from germline, CDR1 is LGHNT and CDR2 is FRNRAP. The CDR3 region has the DNA TGTGCTAGTGGTTACCTATACAATGAGCAGTTCTTC. This sequence encodes CASGYLYNEQFF.

This clone was observed a handful of times. This chain joins TRBV5-1 and TRBJ1-1; TRBD1 matches 9 bases. Germline CDR1 is SGHRS and CDR2 is YFSETQ. Trimming cost V 4 bases and J 5 bases; bases outside gene matches: 9. The CDR3 loop spans 15 amino acids. The DNA of the CDR3 is TGCGCCAGCAGCGTGGGACAGGGTGGGAGGACTGAAGCTTTCTTT. Translation gives CASSVGQGGRTEAFF.